This T cell receptor beta chain originates from a study of shared clonotypes between healthy human individuals. The run depth of the assay was deep. The data were produced by immunoSEQ multiplex PCR, yet TCRdb's version contains in-frame clones alone and is incomplete. The sample has under 600,000 clones, roughly 79% seen once. Adult donors, all healthy and HIV-negative, had no recent acute infections or vaccinations. Nashville, Tennessee was home to all donors, each a Caucasian adult. Trimming took 4 bases from V and 4 from J; bases not matched to a gene: 12. Germline lookup yields CDR1 SGHAT and CDR2 FQDESV (reference sequence). The CDR3 is 16 residues long.

The specimen sequenced was PBMCs. The rearrangement links TRBV11-1 to TRBJ2-5, with TRBD1 matching over 7 bases. This TCR was recovered from a woman in her thirties or forties in good health. Some clones in this sample may be carry-over from other donors' samples. CDR3 DNA: TGTGCCAGCAGCTCAATGACAGGGTCGGTAGGAGAGACCCAGTACTTC. Protein: CASSSMTGSVGETQYF.